This TCR beta chain derives from a study of T cell changes during pregnancy in multiple sclerosis. Method: immunoSEQ multiplex PCR; TCRdb's copy keeps in-frame clones and lacks some. The table lists 35,000 to 40,000 clones, approximately 85% of them singletons, with less than 1.5% in the top ten. This clone has a handful of counts. The sample here was CD4+ T cells from peripheral blood mononuclear cells, taken before pregnancy. The TCR originated in a female donor with multiple sclerosis, enrolled in a pregnancy study.

The CDR3 nucleotides read TGTGCCAGCAGCCCGGGACAGTGGTTTGACAGCAATCAGCCCCAGCATTTT. Its translation: CASSPGQWFDSNQPQHF. The rearrangement joins TRBV28 to TRBJ1-5; 7 bases match TRBD1. Trimming took 6 bases from V and 1 from J; bases not matched to a gene: 12. CDR1 is MDHEN, CDR2 SYDVKM, per germline. The CDR3 consists of 17 residues.